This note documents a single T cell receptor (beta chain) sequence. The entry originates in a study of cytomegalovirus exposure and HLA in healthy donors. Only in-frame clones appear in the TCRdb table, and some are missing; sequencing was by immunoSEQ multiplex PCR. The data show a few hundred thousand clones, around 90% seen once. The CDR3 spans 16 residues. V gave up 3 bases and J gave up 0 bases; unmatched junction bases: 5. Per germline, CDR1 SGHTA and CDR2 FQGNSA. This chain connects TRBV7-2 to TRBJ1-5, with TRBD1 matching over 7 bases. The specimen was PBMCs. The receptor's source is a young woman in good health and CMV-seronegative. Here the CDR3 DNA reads TGTGCCAGCAGCTTTCGGACAGGAGCTAGCAATCAGCCCCAGCATTTT. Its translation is CASSFRTGASNQPQHF.